This T cell receptor beta chain stems from a study of T cell changes during pregnancy in multiple sclerosis. The table came from immunoSEQ multiplex PCR; TCRdb's copy has only in-frame clones and leaves some out. The top ten hold approximately 0.68% of the sample, which has under 55,000 clones, 80% to 95% seen once. Germline V gives CDR1 WSHSY, CDR2 SAAADI. The CDR3 totals 15 residues. V lost 3 bases and J 2 bases, leaving 10 bases between the germline ends. This clonotype was obtained from a female donor with multiple sclerosis, enrolled in a pregnancy study. The V and J genes are TRBV10-2 and TRBJ1-4; no definite D call. Sequences were derived from CD4+ T cells from peripheral blood mononuclear cells, sampled in the third trimester of pregnancy. DNA of the CDR3: TGCGCCAGCAGTGAAGAGGGCTCGACTAATGAAAAACTGTTTTTT. Its translation is CASSEEGSTNEKLFF.